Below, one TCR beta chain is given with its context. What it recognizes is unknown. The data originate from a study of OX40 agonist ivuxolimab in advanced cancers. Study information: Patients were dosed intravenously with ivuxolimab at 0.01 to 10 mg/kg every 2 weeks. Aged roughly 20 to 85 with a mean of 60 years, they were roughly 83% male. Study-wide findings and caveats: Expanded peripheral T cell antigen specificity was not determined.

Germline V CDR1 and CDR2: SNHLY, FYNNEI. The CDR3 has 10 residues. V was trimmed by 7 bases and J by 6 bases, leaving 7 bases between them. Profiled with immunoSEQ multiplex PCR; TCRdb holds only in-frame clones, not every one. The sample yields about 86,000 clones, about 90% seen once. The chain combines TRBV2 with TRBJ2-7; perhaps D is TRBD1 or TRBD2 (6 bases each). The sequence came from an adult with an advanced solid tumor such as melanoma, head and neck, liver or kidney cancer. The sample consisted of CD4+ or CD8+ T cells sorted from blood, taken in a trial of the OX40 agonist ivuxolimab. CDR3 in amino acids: CASKGGEQYF. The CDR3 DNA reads TGTGCCAGCAAGGGGGGCGAGCAGTACTTC.